Each of the 30 T cell receptor beta chains below was sequenced from the same sample in a study of CD8 T cells in Susac syndrome. Reverse transcription of roughly 0.45 to 1 ug RNA was performed with random hexamers. TCRdb re-derived calls from the immunoSEQ multiplex PCR reads in MiXCR, one entry per CDR3 protein. The sample includes 200,000 or so distinct CDR3 sequences, 90% to 95% seen only once; the top ten take under 0.095%. What was sequenced was CD4+ T cells from PBMCs. These TCRs come from a human donor with multiple sclerosis.

V and J are TRBV3-1 and TRBJ1-5, with D unresolved. Trimming pared 0 bases from V and 9 bases from J, leaving 12 bases between. The CDR3 extends over 14 amino acids. Looked up from germline, CDR1 is LGHDT and CDR2 is YNNKEL (reference sequence). The CDR3 spells CASSQDGSRAPQHF. The CDR3, as DNA: TGTGCCAGCAGCCAAGATGGCTCCCGGGCGCCCCAGCATTTT.

This CDR3 is CASSRGEYF. In DNA form, the CDR3 reads TGTGCCAGCAGTCGAGGGGAGTACTTC. V gene TRBV12-3 or TRBV12-4 combines with J gene TRBJ2-7; D could derive from TRBD1 or TRBD2 (5 bases each). The CDR3 covers 9 residues. V was trimmed by 5 bases and J by 11 bases, leaving 7 bases between them.

This chain links TRBV4-2 with TRBJ2-1; 7 bases are shared with TRBD2. Germline CDR1 reads LGHNA; CDR2 reads YNFKEQ. The CDR3 is 16 residues long. V was clipped by 1 base and J by 2 bases; unmatched bases: 5. The CDR3 sequence is CASSQVASGTYNEQFF. The CDR3 DNA is TGTGCCAGCAGCCAAGTTGCTAGCGGTACCTACAATGAGCAGTTCTTC.

The chain links TRBV15 to TRBJ2-3, with 9 bases identical to TRBD2. V shed 1 base, J shed 6 bases, and the junction held 5 bases outside the gene matches. The CDR3 covers 15 residues. Germline CDR1 LNHNV, CDR2 YYDKDF (reference sequence). CDR3 region: CATSRALAGRDTQYF. The CDR3 DNA sequence: TGTGCCACCAGCAGAGCTCTAGCGGGGAGGGATACGCAGTATTTT.

The chain couples TRBV5-1 to TRBJ2-3; possible D gene TRBD2, 5 bases. The CDR3 contains 16 residues. CDR1 SGHRS and CDR2 YFSETQ come from the germline V gene. Trimming left V 2 bases short and J 2 bases short, with 15 bases between. The CDR3 protein is CASSFSLAGPTDTQYF. CDR3 DNA sequence: TGCGCCAGCAGCTTTTCCCTAGCAGGTCCCACAGATACGCAGTATTTT.

Comment on this clonotype: The junction and the germline gene differ at one end; a read error may be behind it. The chain has TRBV12-5 and TRBJ2-7; D unclear. Germline CDR1 reads LGHNT; CDR2 reads FRNRAP. The CDR3 consists of 14 residues. In DNA, the CDR3 is TGTGCTAGTGCTTTGAGAATGCCCCTCTACGAGCAGTACTTC. This sequence encodes CASALRMPLYEQYF.

V gene TRBV15 combines with J gene TRBJ2-3; 7 positions agree with TRBD2. The germline V gene has CDR1 LNHNV and CDR2 YYDKDF (reference sequence). This CDR3 is built from 16 residues. The ends lost 1 base at V and 5 bases at J; junction bases unmatched: 9. The CDR3, as DNA: TGTGCCACCAGCAGAGTAGCGGGTCCCAAGAGAGATACGCAGTATTTT. The encoded protein is CATSRVAGPKRDTQYF.

The V call is TRBV6-5, the J call TRBJ1-2; TRBD1 might be the D (6 bases). The CDR3 covers 14 residues. The germline gives CDR1 MNHEY, CDR2 SVGAGI. The V gene lost 6 bases and the J gene lost 6 bases, with 17 bases spanning the gap. CDR3 DNA: TGTGCCAGCAGAACACCTGGACAGACACATGGCTACACCTTC. Translation gives CASRTPGQTHGYTF.

The V and J genes are TRBV4-2 and TRBJ2-1; TRBD2 agrees at 9 bases. Germline-derived CDR1 and CDR2 are LGHNA and YNFKEQ. V lost 0 bases, J lost 12 bases, and 15 bases stayed unmatched. There are 17 residues in the CDR3. Written as DNA, the CDR3 is TGTGCCAGCAGCCAAGATCGGTTAGGACTAGCGCCTCGTCGGCAGTTCTTC. Encoded protein: CASSQDRLGLAPRRQFF.

The chain is built from TRBV18 and TRBJ2-1, with D maybe TRBD1 (5 bases). Germline V gene data show CDR1 as KGHSH and CDR2 as LQKENI. The CDR3 length is 15 residues. V was cut by 0 bases and J by 0 bases, with 6 bases left in between. CDR3 sequence: CASSPPDSSYNEQFF. CDR3 sequence (DNA): TGTGCCAGCTCACCACCAGACAGCTCCTACAATGAGCAGTTCTTC.

The V and J genes are TRBV29-1 and TRBJ2-6, with D tentatively TRBD1 (6 bases). The CDR3 is 14 residues long. Trimming stripped 6 bases from V and 1 base from J, with 10 bases between. The germline CDR1 and CDR2 sequences are SQVTM and ANQGSEA. CDR3 sequence reads: CSVQGWSGANVLTF. DNA of the CDR3: TGCAGCGTCCAGGGGTGGTCTGGGGCCAACGTCCTGACTTTC.

The V gene is TRBV18, the J gene TRBJ1-2; 9 bases line up with TRBD1. Germline V CDR1 and CDR2: KGHSH, LQKENI. This CDR3 has 15 residues. Trimming at V came to 6 bases and at J to 6 bases, leaving 11 bases not matched to a gene. The chain's CDR3 is CASSQAGTGRDGYTF. CDR3 coding DNA: TGTGCCAGCTCCCAAGCCGGGACAGGGCGAGATGGCTACACCTTC.

V gene TRBV20-1 combines with J gene TRBJ1-6; D unclear. Trimming took 0 bases from V and 7 from J, leaving 10 bases between them. This CDR3 has 14 residues. In germline, CDR1 is DFQATT, CDR2 SNEGSKA (reference sequence). CDR3 coding DNA: TGCAGTGCTAGAGAGGCCAACCGAAATTCACCCCTCCACTTT. Amino acids: CSAREANRNSPLHF.

The chain is built from TRBV14 and TRBJ2-1, with D possibly TRBD1 on 5 matching bases. Germline V gives CDR1 SGHDN, CDR2 FVKESK. Trimming removed 1 base from V and 8 bases from J, with 15 bases in between. This CDR3 spans 15 amino acids. CDR3 loop: CASSQAKGARDEQFF. As DNA, the CDR3 is TGTGCCAGCAGCCAAGCAAAAGGGGCCAGGGATGAGCAGTTCTTC.

The chain uses TRBV24-1 and TRBJ2-7, with D possibly being TRBD1 (5 bases). V lost 2 bases, J lost 1 base, and 14 bases lay in between. In germline, CDR1 is KGHDR, CDR2 SFDVKD. The CDR3 length is 16 residues. The CDR3 nucleotides read TGTGCCACCAGTGATTCTAGGGGCAGTAAGTCCTACGAGCAGTACTTC. Residues: CATSDSRGSKSYEQYF.

The chain uses TRBV5-1 and TRBJ1-1, with D perhaps matching TRBD1 (6 bases). Germline V CDR1 and CDR2: SGHRS, YFSETQ. Trimming removed 3 bases from V and 4 bases from J, with 19 bases in between. The length of the CDR3 is 16 residues. The CDR3 protein is CASSSSPQGVGTEAFF. CDR3 in DNA: TGCGCCAGCAGCTCGTCGCCACAGGGAGTCGGCACTGAAGCTTTCTTT.

J is TRBJ1-2 and V is TRBV27; D unclear. Germline values: CDR1 MNHEY, CDR2 SMNVEV (reference sequence). This CDR3 is built from 13 residues. V was pared by 5 bases and J by 8 bases, with 15 bases between. The CDR3 DNA sequence: TGTGCCAGCAGTAGCGGAACCACGGGCGGCTACACCTTC. Residues: CASSSGTTGGYTF.

The genes are TRBV20-1 and TRBJ2-7; no reliable D call. This CDR3 is 12 amino acids long. The ends were cut back, 5 bases at V and 4 bases at J, with 12 bases in the middle. The germline gives CDR1 DFQATT, CDR2 SNEGSKA (reference sequence). This CDR3 is CSARDSTYEQYF. CDR3 bases: TGCAGTGCTCGCGACTCCACATACGAGCAGTACTTC.

The rearrangement uses TRBV29-1 and TRBJ1-5, with 7 bases identical to TRBD1. Germline V lookup: CDR1 SQVTM, CDR2 ANQGSEA. The CDR3 runs to 13 residues. V was clipped by 4 bases and J by 1 base; unmatched bases: 1. CDR3 DNA: TGCAGCGTTGGCAGGGGGAGCAATCAGCCCCAGCATTTT. Encoded protein: CSVGRGSNQPQHF.

The chain combines TRBV24-1 with TRBJ2-5; D unclear. CDR1 KGHDR and CDR2 SFDVKD come from the germline V gene. V was cut by 0 bases and J by 5 bases, with 0 bases left in between. The CDR3 has 11 amino acids. For the CDR3, the DNA is TGTGCCACCAGTGATTTGGAGACCCAGTACTTC. It codes for CATSDLETQYF.

In this sample, this clonotype turned up once. The J gene is TRBJ2-1, the V gene TRBV24-1; TRBD1 agrees at 8 bases. This CDR3 has 16 residues. Germline lookup yields CDR1 KGHDR and CDR2 SFDVKD. V was pared by 7 bases and J by 3 bases, with 10 bases of the junction left unmatched. CDR3 sequence reads: CATSERTGWNYNEQFF. The CDR3 region has the DNA TGTGCCACCAGCGAAAGGACAGGGTGGAACTACAATGAGCAGTTCTTC.

The chain carries TRBV12-3 or TRBV12-4 and TRBJ2-7, with 8 bases identical to TRBD1. This CDR3 spans 14 amino acids. V was pared by 4 bases and J by 3 bases, with 5 bases of the junction left unmatched. As DNA, the CDR3 is TGTGCCAGCAGTTGGGACAGGTCAGTCTACGAGCAGTACTTC. Its translation is CASSWDRSVYEQYF.

V is TRBV23-1 and J is TRBJ2-2; D not certain. TRBV23-1 is assigned to the ORF class and has an uncertain function. Trimming shortened V by 4 bases and J by 2 bases, and 14 bases separated the two germline ends. The CDR3 is 16 residues long. The DNA of the CDR3 is TGCGCCAGCAGTCCTAAGCCGGGCCGAAACACCGGGGAGCTGTTTTTT. Translation: CASSPKPGRNTGELFF.

This chain links TRBV5-1 with TRBJ1-1, with 9 bases that match TRBD1. V trimming: 4 bases; J trimming: 0 bases; junction bases outside the gene matches: 4. The V gene's germline CDR1 is SGHRS and CDR2 YFSETQ. CDR3 length equals 15 residues. CDR3: CASSPRTGVNTEAFF. DNA for the CDR3: TGCGCCAGCAGCCCCCGGACAGGGGTGAACACTGAAGCTTTCTTT. Filled out from reference TRBV5-1 and TRBJ1-1, the complete variable domain reads KAGVTQTPRYLIKTRGQQVTLSCSPISGHRSVSWYQQTPGQGLQFLFEYFSETQRNKGNFPGRFSGRQFSNSRSEMNVSTLELGDSALYLCASSPRTGVNTEAFFGQGTRLTVV.

The chain employs TRBV20-1 and TRBJ2-1, with D possibly matching TRBD1 (5 bases). The V gene's germline CDR1 is DFQATT and CDR2 SNEGSKA (reference sequence). CDR3 length: 15 amino acids. V was trimmed by 0 bases and J by 2 bases, leaving 11 bases between them. CDR3 in amino acids: CSARDPTGPYNEQFF. The CDR3 DNA reads TGCAGTGCTAGAGACCCCACAGGACCCTACAATGAGCAGTTCTTC.

The CDR3 DNA reads as TGTGCCAGCAGCCTATTACAGGGTTCGATGTATGATGGCTACACCTTC. It translates to CASSLLQGSMYDGYTF. This chain uses TRBV3-1 with TRBJ1-2; TRBD1 is a possible D gene (6 bases). CDR1 is LGHDT and CDR2 is YNNKEL in the germline V gene (reference sequence). The CDR3 loop spans 16 amino acids. V was shortened by 4 bases and J by 6 bases, with 21 bases between the two germline ends.

V and J are TRBV20-1 and TRBJ2-5, with D hard to call. CDR3 length: 12 residues. The ends were cut back, 6 bases at V and 4 bases at J, with 12 bases in the middle. The V gene's germline CDR1 is DFQATT and CDR2 SNEGSKA (reference sequence). CDR3 loop: CSATVPGETQYF. CDR3 in DNA: TGCAGTGCCACCGTCCCGGGAGAGACCCAGTACTTC.

This chain links TRBV11-2 with TRBJ2-3; D is uncertain. There are 13 residues in the CDR3. The ends were cut back, 5 bases at V and 1 base at J, with 7 bases in the middle. Germline CDR1 and CDR2: SGHAT and FQNNGV. CDR3 amino acids: CASSVDRTDTQYF. CDR3 DNA: TGTGCCAGCAGCGTCGATCGCACAGATACGCAGTATTTT.

This clonotype was detected only once. The chain is built from TRBV24-1 and TRBJ2-3, with D possibly being TRBD2 (6 bases). V lost 5 bases and J 5 bases, leaving 13 bases between the germline ends. Germline CDR1 and CDR2: KGHDR and SFDVKD. The CDR3 has 14 amino acids. The CDR3 reads CATSVGGDLDTQYF. The DNA for the CDR3 is TGTGCCACCAGTGTGGGCGGGGACCTAGATACGCAGTATTTT.

CDR3 nucleotides: TGTGCCAGCAGCCAGAGACAGGGGGCTTCAGATACGCAGTATTTT. Residues: CASSQRQGASDTQYF. The genes are TRBV11-2 and TRBJ2-3, with 10 nucleotides matching TRBD1. From germline, CDR1 is SGHAT and CDR2 FQNNGV. The CDR3 contains 15 residues. V lost 5 bases and J lost 4; bases outside the gene matches: 6. The complete variable domain, with remaining parts taken from reference TRBV11-2 and TRBJ2-3, reads EAGVAQSPRYKIIEKRQSVAFWCNPISGHATLYWYQQILGQGPKLLIQFQNNGVVDDSQLPKDRFSAERLKGVDSTLKIQPAKLEDSAVYLCASSQRQGASDTQYFGPGTRLTVL.